Included here is one T cell receptor beta chain sequence, with context. One end of the junction varies from germline; a read error may be responsible. The input was approximately 500 ng total RNA; TCR beta cDNA was made from it with a constant-region primer. Three nested multiplex PCR rounds, a slightly modified ARM-PCR, produced the libraries for TCR beta. Both of the initial two PCR rounds ran for around 10 cycles and employed TRBV1-TRBV30 forward primers alongside a C-beta reverse primer. TCRdb used MiXCR to reprocess the multiplex PCR reads, holding one entry per CDR3 protein. The sample consists of approximately 120,000 distinct CDR3 sequences, 64% of them appearing once. This CDR3 spans 11 amino acids. Germline lookup yields CDR1 MDHEN and CDR2 SYDVKM. This sample is drawn from a study of tumor-infiltrating lymphocytes in primary liver carcinoma. It was from around 20-30 mg of unsorted bulk tissue that RNA and DNA were co-extracted. At sampling, these chronic HBV carriers had received no treatment.

The material sequenced was liver tumor tissue from sampling region 3. Subset given: tumor region T3, left-lateral pole. This clonotype originated in an older woman with primary liver carcinoma and hepatitis B virus infection. The V gene is TRBV28, the J gene TRBJ1-1; D remains unclear. The CDR3 protein is CVSSLNAEAFF. The CDR3 DNA sequence: TGTGTCAGCAGTTTAAACGCTGAAGCTTTCTTT.